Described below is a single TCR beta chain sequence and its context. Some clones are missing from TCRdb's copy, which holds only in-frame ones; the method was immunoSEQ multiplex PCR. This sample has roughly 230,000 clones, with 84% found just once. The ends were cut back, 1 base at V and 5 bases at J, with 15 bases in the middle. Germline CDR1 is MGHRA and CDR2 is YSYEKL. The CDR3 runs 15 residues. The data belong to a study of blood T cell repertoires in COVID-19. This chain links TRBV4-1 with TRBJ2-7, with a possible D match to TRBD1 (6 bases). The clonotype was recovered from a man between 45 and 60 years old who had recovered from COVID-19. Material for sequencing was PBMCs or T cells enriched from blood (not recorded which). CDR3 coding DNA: TGCGCCAGCAGCCAAGTTGGCCAGGGGACGGACGAGCAGTACTTC. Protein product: CASSQVGQGTDEQYF.